These 22 T cell receptor beta chains were all obtained from the same sample, sequenced in a study of early T cells in non-severe SARS-CoV-2 infection. TCRdb used MiXCR to reprocess the 5' RACE reads, holding one entry per CDR3 protein. The table records fewer than 65,000 distinct CDR3 sequences, about 10% of them present only once. Sequencing was performed on whole blood. Receptors originate from an adult who was a healthcare worker with PCR-confirmed SARS-CoV-2 infection or an uninfected control (not recorded which).

This clonotype was detected ten times or more. The rearrangement links TRBV12-3 or TRBV12-4 to TRBJ2-1; TRBD1 is a possible D gene (5 bases). This CDR3 contains 17 residues. V was pared by 2 bases and J by 3 bases, with 17 bases between. This CDR3 is CASSLNMGQGNYNEQFF. Written as DNA, the CDR3 is TGTGCCAGCAGTTTAAATATGGGCCAGGGAAACTACAATGAGCAGTTCTTC.

The sample holds many counts of this clonotype. The chain carries TRBV2 and TRBJ2-3; D may correspond to TRBD1 or TRBD2 (5 bases each). This CDR3 contains 13 residues. Trimming pared 6 bases from V and 2 bases from J, leaving 9 bases between. The germline CDR1 and CDR2 sequences are SNHLY and FYNNEI. CDR3 in amino acids: CASSGTITDTQYF. CDR3 DNA sequence: TGTGCCAGCAGCGGGACCATCACAGATACGCAGTATTTT.

The genes are TRBV4-2 and TRBJ2-2; 11 bases agree with TRBD2. This CDR3 has 16 residues. Germline V gene sequence: CDR1 LGHNA, CDR2 YNFKEQ. V gave up 3 bases and J gave up 1 base; unmatched junction bases: 1. In DNA form, the CDR3 reads TGTGCCAGCAGCCAGGGACTAGCGGTGAACACCGGGGAGCTGTTTTTT. Its translation is CASSQGLAVNTGELFF.

This rearrangement joins TRBV29-1 to TRBJ2-3; D is perhaps TRBD1 (5 bases). V was clipped by 3 bases and J by 9 bases, with 7 bases between them. The CDR3 sequence is 10 residues long. CDR1 and CDR2 (germline): SQVTM, ANQGSEA. The CDR3 reads CSVDPGTQYF. CDR3 DNA sequence: TGCAGCGTTGACCCAGGGACGCAGTATTTT.

A few counts support this clonotype. The rearrangement joins TRBV7-9 to TRBJ1-2; D is unresolved. CDR3 length: 12 residues. Germline CDR1 and CDR2: SEHNR and FQNEAQ (reference sequence). The germline V and J ends were trimmed by 9 bases and 4 bases, with 12 bases remaining between them. The CDR3 region is CARRALGYGYTF. DNA of the CDR3: TGTGCCAGGAGAGCACTGGGCTATGGCTACACCTTC.

In this sample, this clonotype turned up many times. The V gene is TRBV3-1, the J gene TRBJ1-6, with 9 bases matching TRBD1. This CDR3 comprises 17 residues. V shed 3 bases and J 12 bases; nucleotides not matched to a gene: 15. CDR1 and CDR2 (germline): LGHDT, YNNKEL (reference sequence). The CDR3 DNA is TGTGCCAGCAGCCAGGTCGGGACAGGGATTCGATCATTACCCCTCCACTTT. Protein sequence: CASSQVGTGIRSLPLHF.

This clonotype was detected ten times or more. The J gene is TRBJ1-4, the V gene TRBV29-1; 7 nucleotides align to TRBD1. From germline, CDR1 is SQVTM and CDR2 ANQGSEA. The CDR3 totals 14 residues. This chain's CDR3 is CTVTGRGTNEKLFF. The CDR3 nucleotides are TGCACCGTGACAGGGAGGGGAACTAATGAAAAACTGTTTTTT.

V and J are TRBV9 and TRBJ2-5; TRBD2 is a possible D gene (6 bases). Trimming removed 3 bases at V and 5 bases at J, with 14 bases between. CDR3 length: 14 amino acids. The germline V gene encodes CDR1 SGDLS and CDR2 YYNGEE. The CDR3 DNA reads as TGTGCCAGCAGCGCTGGGACTCTAGGGGAGACCCAGTACTTC. Translated, it gives CASSAGTLGETQYF.

This clonotype was observed at least ten times. CDR3 sequence (DNA): TGTGCCAGCTCACCGACTAGCGAGAACACCGGGGAGCTGTTTTTT. Translation gives CASSPTSENTGELFF. The chain joins TRBV18 to TRBJ2-2, with TRBD2 identical over 8 bases. The germline V gene has CDR1 KGHSH and CDR2 LQKENI. The trim removed 3 bases at V and 1 base at J, leaving 1 base unmatched. The CDR3 consists of 15 residues. Complete variable domain (other parts from reference TRBV18 and TRBJ2-2): NAGVMQNPRHLVRRRGQEARLRCSPMKGHSHVYWYRQLPEEGLKFMVYLQKENIIDESGMPKERFSAEFPKEGPSILRIQQVVRGDSAAYFCASSPTSENTGELFFGEGSRLTVL.

The chain uses TRBV20-1 and TRBJ2-3, with 7 nucleotides matching TRBD2. Germline V CDR1 and CDR2: DFQATT, SNEGSKA (reference sequence). Germline trimming cut 0 bases from V and 6 bases from J; bases unmatched to any gene: 9. The CDR3 is 15 amino acids. The CDR3 DNA reads TGCAGTGCTAGAGATCGACTAGCTCCCTGGGATACGCAGTATTTT. Translation: CSARDRLAPWDTQYF.

This clonotype was seen a handful of times. The rearrangement links TRBV29-1 to TRBJ2-2; TRBD2 matches 9 bases. Germline V gives CDR1 SQVTM, CDR2 ANQGSEA. The V and J ends lost 5 bases and 4 bases, in that order; junction bases with no gene match: 2. The CDR3 has 13 amino acids. The CDR3 DNA follows: TGCAGCGTTTTAGCGGGGGCCACCGGGGAGCTGTTTTTT. Its translation: CSVLAGATGELFF.

This clonotype was picked up many times. V gene TRBV28 combines with J gene TRBJ1-2; a possible D gene is TRBD1 (5 bases). Germline loops: CDR1 MDHEN, CDR2 SYDVKM. Between the trimmed V and J ends, which lost 3 bases and 4 bases, there was a span of 9 bases. The CDR3 sequence is 13 residues long. CDR3 amino acids: CASSFGTSYGYTF. CDR3 coding DNA: TGTGCCAGCAGTTTCGGGACCTCCTATGGCTACACCTTC.

This clonotype was counted a few times. The chain couples TRBV5-1 to TRBJ2-3, with 9 bases that match TRBD2. The CDR3 contains 16 residues. The junction had 5 bases not matched to a gene; V was cut back by 1 base and J by 2 bases. The germline V gene has CDR1 SGHRS and CDR2 YFSETQ. The CDR3, as DNA: TGCGCCAGCAGCTTGCTCGCGGGGGGGTACACAGATACGCAGTATTTT. Translating gives CASSLLAGGYTDTQYF. The whole variable domain, filled in from reference TRBV5-1 and TRBJ2-3, reads KAGVTQTPRYLIKTRGQQVTLSCSPISGHRSVSWYQQTPGQGLQFLFEYFSETQRNKGNFPGRFSGRQFSNSRSEMNVSTLELGDSALYLCASSLLAGGYTDTQYFGPGTRLTVL.

This clonotype was observed a handful of times. The chain is built from TRBV7-3 and TRBJ2-1; 14 bases line up with TRBD2. The CDR3 runs to 15 residues. Per the germline V gene, CDR1 is SGHTA and CDR2 is FQGTGA. With V trimmed by 8 bases and J by 0 bases, 0 bases remained unmatched. This chain's CDR3 is CASGLAGGSYNEQFF. CDR3 DNA: TGTGCCAGCGGACTAGCGGGAGGCTCCTACAATGAGCAGTTCTTC.

This clonotype was picked up many times. The gene calls are TRBV5-4 and TRBJ2-1, with TRBD1 identical over 9 bases. Germline V lookup: CDR1 SGHNT, CDR2 YYREEE (reference sequence). Trimming took 5 bases from V and 9 from J; bases not matched to a gene: 9. CDR3 size: 14 residues. The CDR3 loop is CASSSPGQGGEQFF. DNA for the CDR3: TGTGCCAGCAGTTCTCCGGGACAGGGAGGTGAGCAGTTCTTC.

At least ten counts were recorded for this clonotype. The chain joins TRBV7-8 to TRBJ2-4; D gene unclear. Trimming took 2 bases from V and 4 from J, leaving 3 bases between them. This CDR3 region has 12 residues. The germline V gene encodes CDR1 SGHVS and CDR2 FQNEAQ. The CDR3: CASSLMKNIQYF. The CDR3 bases are TGTGCCAGCAGCTTAATGAAAAACATTCAGTACTTC. Complete variable domain (other parts from reference TRBV7-8 and TRBJ2-4): GAGVSQSPRYKVAKRGQDVALRCDPISGHVSLFWYQQALGQGPEFLTYFQNEAQLDKSGLPSDRFFAERPEGSVSTLKIQRTQQEDSAVYLCASSLMKNIQYFGAGTRLSVL.

This clonotype was found many times. The rearrangement uses TRBV7-2 and TRBJ1-6; D ambiguous. The CDR3 loop spans 14 amino acids. V was pared by 6 bases and J by 5 bases, with 11 bases between. The V gene's germline CDR1 is SGHTA and CDR2 FQGNSA. CDR3 DNA: TGTGCCAGCAGTTTCGGGGTTCATAATTCACCCCTCCACTTT. It encodes CASSFGVHNSPLHF.

The V and J genes are TRBV6-1 and TRBJ2-1; maybe TRBD2 (6 bases). Trimming pared 8 bases from V and 2 bases from J, leaving 7 bases between. Looked up from germline, CDR1 is MNHNS and CDR2 is SASEGT. The CDR3 covers 12 residues. The CDR3 nucleotides read TGTGCCAGCGGCGGGACCTACAATGAGCAGTTCTTC. Translated: CASGGTYNEQFF.

The J gene is TRBJ1-4, the V gene TRBV9; 7 bases map to TRBD1. The germline V gene encodes CDR1 SGDLS and CDR2 YYNGEE. The CDR3 runs to 15 residues. Unmatched junction bases numbered 8, after V lost 1 base and J lost 8 bases. Here the CDR3 reads CASSVLGTATEKLFF. As DNA, the CDR3 is TGTGCCAGCAGCGTACTTGGGACAGCGACGGAAAAACTGTTTTTT.

The chain employs TRBV9 and TRBJ2-5; D might be TRBD2 (7 bases). The CDR3 has 16 amino acids. The V and J ends lost 0 bases and 7 bases respectively, with 19 bases between them. In germline, CDR1 is SGDLS, CDR2 YYNGEE. The CDR3 is CASSVESGGVFGTQYF. As DNA, the CDR3 is TGTGCCAGCAGCGTAGAGTCGGGGGGCGTCTTTGGGACCCAGTACTTC.

This CDR3 is CASSSNPGTLYF. The CDR3 nucleotides read TGTGCCAGCAGCTCAAACCCGGGAACTCTGTACTTC. This sequence joins TRBV7-9 and TRBJ2-4, with a possible D match to TRBD2 (5 bases). Germline V lookup: CDR1 SEHNR, CDR2 FQNEAQ (reference sequence). The CDR3 is 12 residues long. Trimming left V 4 bases short and J 15 bases short, with 16 bases between. The full variable domain, with the rest looked up from reference TRBV7-9 and TRBJ2-4, is DTGVSQNPRHKITKRGQNVTFRCDPISEHNRLYWYRQTLGQGPEFLTYFQNEAQLEKSRLLSDRFSAERPKGSFSTLEIQRTEQGDSAMYLCASSSNPGTLYFGAGTRLSVL.

This clonotype was counted between two and nine times. The chain carries TRBV6-2 or TRBV6-3 and TRBJ2-7; TRBD1 matches 7 bases. Germline-derived CDR1 and CDR2 are MNHEY and SVGEGT. CDR3 length equals 15 residues. Trimming took 4 bases from V and 2 from J; bases not matched to a gene: 8. The DNA of the CDR3 is TGTGCCAGCAGTTCCCCGGGACAGAAAGCCTACGAGCAGTACTTC. Amino acid sequence: CASSSPGQKAYEQYF.